Listed here is a single T cell receptor (beta chain). Its antigen is unknown. The data originate from a study of cytomegalovirus exposure and HLA in healthy donors. Primers included in the PCR were 60 Vbeta and 13 Jbeta primers. The protocol was immunoSEQ multiplex PCR, while the TCRdb copy is restricted to in-frame clones and leaves out a portion. The table has roughly 76,000 clones, around three quarters seen once; the top ten hold 2.5%. CDR1 is SQVTM and CDR2 is ANQGSEA in the germline V gene. This CDR3 region has 14 residues. The V gene lost 5 bases and the J gene lost 1 base, with 14 bases spanning the gap. Points from the study as a whole: The records held CMV serostatus as the only immune exposure information. A later analysis reportedly found that, within productive TCRs, an Asian-associated ancestry cluster had fewer N-insertions than the mean observed across the roughly 730 donors.

This TCR derives from a man aged 30-40 years in good health and CMV-seronegative. What was sequenced was PBMCs. This sequence joins TRBV29-1 and TRBJ1-2; TRBD1 is a possible D gene (5 bases). In nucleotides, the CDR3 is TGCAGCGTTCTCTCGGACACAATTAACTATGGCTACACCTTC. It codes for CSVLSDTINYGYTF.